These T cell receptor beta chains were read from a single sample in a study of T cell responses to AZD1222 COVID-19 vaccine. Sequenced by immunoSEQ multiplex PCR; TCRdb stores in-frame clones only, minus some. The sample consists of approximately 120,000 clones, more than 80% of them appearing once. The specimen comprised peripheral blood, sampled 28 days after the second AZD1222 dose. These receptors were obtained from an adult who received the AZD1222 COVID-19 vaccine. The CDR3 runs from the conserved cysteine through the conserved F or W. The D gene is left open where the match is weak. Not every row has a clone size; where given, it reads once, few, many or a size class.

d_gene: -
v_gene: TRBV9
abundance: -
j_gene: TRBJ1-1
CDR3aa: CASSVLEMNTEAFF
CDR3nt: TGTGCCAGCAGCGTATTGGAGATGAACACTGAAGCTTTCTTT

d_gene: -
v_gene: TRBV5-1
abundance: few
j_gene: TRBJ2-7
CDR3aa: CASSQGGGAGQYF
CDR3nt: TGCGCCAGCAGCCAGGGGGGGGGCGCAGGGCAGTACTTC

d_gene: -
v_gene: TRBV7-9
abundance: -
j_gene: TRBJ1-6
CDR3aa: CASSPLFKRAAENSPLHF
CDR3nt: TGTGCCAGCAGCCCCTTGTTCAAGAGGGCAGCTGAAAATTCACCCCTCCACTTT

d_gene: -
v_gene: TRBV12-3/TRBV12-4
abundance: once
j_gene: TRBJ1-6
CDR3aa: CASGRVGSPLHF
CDR3nt: TGTGCCAGCGGCAGGGTGGGTTCACCCCTCCACTTT

d_gene: -
v_gene: TRBV7-2
abundance: -
j_gene: TRBJ2-7
CDR3aa: CASSLAWTNGPSYEQYF
CDR3nt: TGTGCCAGCAGCTTAGCATGGACAAATGGCCCATCCTACGAGCAGTACTTC

d_gene: TRBD1
v_gene: TRBV25-1
abundance: -
j_gene: TRBJ2-7
CDR3aa: CASTKQGQEQYF
CDR3nt: TGTGCCAGCACAAAACAGGGACAGGAGCAGTACTTC

d_gene: TRBD1
v_gene: TRBV2
abundance: -
j_gene: TRBJ2-5
CDR3aa: CASSGGTGNLETQYF
CDR3nt: TGTGCCAGCAGTGGGGGGACAGGGAATTTGGAGACCCAGTACTTC

d_gene: -
v_gene: TRBV3-1/TRBV3-2
abundance: -
j_gene: TRBJ1-2
CDR3aa: CASSQDKRGGGVDYGYTF
CDR3nt: TGTGCCAGCAGCCAAGATAAAAGGGGGGGAGGCGTTGACTATGGCTACACCTTC

d_gene: TRBD1
v_gene: TRBV2
abundance: -
j_gene: TRBJ1-4
CDR3aa: CASSAQTGVNEKLFF
CDR3nt: TGTGCCAGCAGTGCGCAGACAGGGGTTAATGAAAAACTGTTTTTT

d_gene: -
v_gene: TRBV6-5
abundance: -
j_gene: TRBJ2-7
CDR3aa: CGSGREYEQYF
CDR3nt: TGCGGGTCGGGCAGGGAGTACGAGCAGTACTTC

d_gene: TRBD2
v_gene: TRBV6-5
abundance: -
j_gene: TRBJ2-7
CDR3aa: CASGGVLREQYF
CDR3nt: TGTGCCAGCGGGGGGGTCCTACGGGAGCAGTACTTC

d_gene: TRBD2
v_gene: TRBV2
abundance: -
j_gene: TRBJ2-3
CDR3aa: CASSRTSGGARTTDTQYF
CDR3nt: TGTGCCAGCAGTCGTACTAGCGGGGGGGCCCGTACGACAGATACGCAGTATTTT

d_gene: -
v_gene: TRBV4-3
abundance: once
j_gene: TRBJ1-2
CDR3aa: CASSHPGTFNYGYTF
CDR3nt: TGCGCCAGCAGCCACCCAGGGACCTTCAACTATGGCTACACCTTC

d_gene: -
v_gene: TRBV4-2
abundance: once
j_gene: TRBJ2-7
CDR3aa: CASSQDWGDEQYF
CDR3nt: TGTGCCAGCAGCCAAGATTGGGGGGACGAGCAGTACTTC

d_gene: -
v_gene: TRBV6-2/TRBV6-3
abundance: -
j_gene: TRBJ2-7
CDR3aa: CASSYSQRRTYEQYF
CDR3nt: TGTGCCAGCAGTTACTCCCAGCGGAGAACCTACGAGCAGTACTTC

d_gene: TRBD2
v_gene: TRBV10-3
abundance: -
j_gene: TRBJ2-7
CDR3aa: CAIRLAGGHYEQYF
CDR3nt: TGTGCCATCAGGCTAGCGGGGGGGCACTACGAGCAGTACTTC

d_gene: -
v_gene: TRBV6-5
abundance: -
j_gene: TRBJ1-5
CDR3aa: CASLSDSNQPQHF
CDR3nt: TGTGCCAGCTTATCGGATAGCAATCAGCCCCAGCATTTT

d_gene: TRBD1
v_gene: TRBV6-6
abundance: -
j_gene: TRBJ1-1
CDR3aa: CASSYWTGTEAFF
CDR3nt: TGTGCCAGCAGTTACTGGACAGGGACTGAAGCTTTCTTT

d_gene: -
v_gene: TRBV27
abundance: -
j_gene: TRBJ2-1
CDR3aa: CASSSPAAGSYNEQFF
CDR3nt: TGTGCCAGCAGTTCCCCCGCGGCGGGCTCCTACAATGAGCAGTTCTTC

d_gene: TRBD1
v_gene: TRBV30
abundance: -
j_gene: TRBJ1-4
CDR3aa: CARTGLNEKLFF
CDR3nt: TGTGCCAGGACAGGACTTAATGAAAAACTGTTTTTT

d_gene: -
v_gene: TRBV27
abundance: few
j_gene: TRBJ1-2
CDR3aa: CASSSGAGYTF
CDR3nt: TGTGCCAGCAGTTCGGGGGCGGGCTACACCTTC

d_gene: TRBD2
v_gene: TRBV30
abundance: -
j_gene: TRBJ2-3
CDR3aa: CAWSVGGGASDTQYF
CDR3nt: TGTGCCTGGAGTGTAGGCGGGGGGGCCTCCGATACGCAGTATTTT

d_gene: TRBD1
v_gene: TRBV5-1
abundance: once
j_gene: TRBJ1-1
CDR3aa: CASSRGQGLFKEAFF
CDR3nt: TGCGCCAGCAGCCGTGGACAGGGGTTATTTAAAGAAGCTTTCTTT

d_gene: -
v_gene: TRBV10-3
abundance: -
j_gene: TRBJ2-5
CDR3aa: CAISESTRETQYF
CDR3nt: TGTGCCATCAGTGAGTCGACTAGAGAGACCCAGTACTTC

d_gene: -
v_gene: TRBV5-5
abundance: -
j_gene: TRBJ2-7
CDR3aa: CASSLQGKMLYEQYF
CDR3nt: TGTGCCAGCAGCTTGCAGGGGAAAATGCTCTACGAGCAGTACTTC

d_gene: -
v_gene: TRBV28
abundance: once
j_gene: TRBJ1-2
CDR3aa: CATPLRGVGGYTF
CDR3nt: TGTGCCACCCCATTGCGGGGTGTAGGGGGCTACACCTTC

d_gene: TRBD1
v_gene: TRBV7-2
abundance: few
j_gene: TRBJ2-2
CDR3aa: CASSQGGRDTGELFF
CDR3nt: TGTGCCAGCAGCCAAGGGGGCCGGGACACCGGGGAGCTGTTTTTT

d_gene: -
v_gene: TRBV18
abundance: -
j_gene: TRBJ1-3
CDR3aa: CASSSQRTDYSGNTIYF
CDR3nt: TGTGCCAGCTCATCTCAACGGACGGATTACTCTGGAAACACCATATATTTT

d_gene: -
v_gene: TRBV12-3/TRBV12-4
abundance: -
j_gene: TRBJ2-7
CDR3aa: CASSLGQSKHF
CDR3nt: TGTGCCAGCAGTTTAGGGCAGTCCAAGCACTTC

d_gene: -
v_gene: TRBV2
abundance: -
j_gene: TRBJ1-6
CDR3aa: CASSAQARDSPLHF
CDR3nt: TGTGCCAGCAGTGCGCAGGCGAGGGATTCACCCCTCCACTTT

d_gene: -
v_gene: TRBV9
abundance: -
j_gene: TRBJ2-7
CDR3aa: CASSVGQSYEQYF
CDR3nt: TGTGCCAGCAGCGTAGGGCAAAGCTACGAGCAGTACTTC

d_gene: TRBD1
v_gene: TRBV7-2
abundance: -
j_gene: TRBJ1-2
CDR3aa: CASSSGGGYGYTF
CDR3nt: TGTGCCAGCAGTTCAGGGGGCGGCTATGGCTACACCTTC

d_gene: -
v_gene: TRBV28
abundance: -
j_gene: TRBJ1-6
CDR3aa: CASRSLSGAPLHF
CDR3nt: TGTGCCAGCAGGTCACTCTCAGGGGCACCCCTCCACTTT

d_gene: -
v_gene: TRBV7-6
abundance: once
j_gene: TRBJ2-2
CDR3aa: CASSIALAGELFF
CDR3nt: TGTGCCAGCAGCATCGCCCTAGCCGGGGAGCTGTTTTTT

d_gene: TRBD1
v_gene: TRBV19
abundance: once
j_gene: TRBJ1-1
CDR3aa: CASSPRGQESTEAFF
CDR3nt: TGTGCCAGTAGTCCCCGAGGACAGGAAAGCACTGAAGCTTTCTTT

d_gene: -
v_gene: TRBV10-3
abundance: -
j_gene: TRBJ1-6
CDR3aa: CCIRGNSPLHF
CDR3nt: TGTTGCATAAGGGGGAATTCACCCCTCCACTTT

d_gene: -
v_gene: TRBV12-3/TRBV12-4
abundance: -
j_gene: TRBJ1-5
CDR3aa: CASSLTDNQPQHF
CDR3nt: TGTGCCAGCAGTTTGACAGACAATCAGCCCCAGCATTTT

d_gene: -
v_gene: TRBV19
abundance: -
j_gene: TRBJ2-5
CDR3aa: CASSIGSGRETQYF
CDR3nt: TGTGCCAGTAGTATAGGGTCAGGGAGGGAGACCCAGTACTTC

d_gene: TRBD2
v_gene: TRBV6-2/TRBV6-3
abundance: -
j_gene: TRBJ2-3
CDR3aa: CASSYSLGGGTDTQYF
CDR3nt: TGTGCCAGCAGTTACAGTTTGGGGGGGGGCACAGATACGCAGTATTTT

d_gene: -
v_gene: TRBV28
abundance: -
j_gene: TRBJ1-5
CDR3aa: CASSLAVGDQPQHF
CDR3nt: TGTGCCAGCAGTTTGGCGGTGGGGGATCAGCCCCAGCATTTT

d_gene: -
v_gene: TRBV30
abundance: -
j_gene: TRBJ2-7
CDR3aa: CAWSAEALSYEQYF
CDR3nt: TGTGCCTGGAGTGCTGAGGCCTTATCCTACGAGCAGTACTTC

d_gene: -
v_gene: TRBV2
abundance: -
j_gene: TRBJ1-5
CDR3aa: CASSNTGVNQPQHF
CDR3nt: TGTGCCAGCAGTAATACGGGAGTCAATCAGCCCCAGCATTTT